This T cell receptor beta chain is drawn from a study of cytomegalovirus exposure and HLA in healthy donors. Repertoires were generated with immunoSEQ multiplex PCR, while TCRdb's copy carries only in-frame clones and drops some. The profile shows about 170,000 clones, approximately 87% of them singletons. This clone has only a few counts. The CDR3 consists of 14 residues. The germline gives CDR1 MGHRA, CDR2 YSYEKL. Trimming pared 0 bases from V and 2 bases from J, leaving 7 bases between. The chain links TRBV4-1 to TRBJ2-5, with D tentatively TRBD2 (5 bases). The sample was PBMCs. This sequence was found in a woman aged 25-40 years in good health and CMV-seronegative. CDR3 loop: CASSQEPGQETQYF. In nucleotides, the CDR3 is TGCGCCAGCAGCCAAGAACCGGGGCAAGAGACCCAGTACTTC.